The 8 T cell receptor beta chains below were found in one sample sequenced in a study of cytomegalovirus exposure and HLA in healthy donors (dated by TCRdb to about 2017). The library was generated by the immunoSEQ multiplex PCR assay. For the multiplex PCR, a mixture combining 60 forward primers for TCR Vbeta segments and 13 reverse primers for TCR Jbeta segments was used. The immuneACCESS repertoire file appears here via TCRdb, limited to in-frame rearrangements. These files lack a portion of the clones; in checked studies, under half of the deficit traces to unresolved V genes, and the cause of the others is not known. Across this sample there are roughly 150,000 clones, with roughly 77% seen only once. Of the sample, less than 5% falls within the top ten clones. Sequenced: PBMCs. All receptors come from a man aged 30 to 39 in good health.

CDR3 DNA sequence: TGTGCCAGCAGCTTGACAGGAGCAGGGGGCTACACCTTC. Translated, it gives CASSLTGAGGYTF. This sequence joins TRBV7-2 and TRBJ1-2; the D gene is possibly TRBD1 (6 bases). Trimming shortened V by 3 bases and J by 8 bases, and 13 bases separated the two germline ends. The germline V gene encodes CDR1 SGHTA and CDR2 FQGNSA. This CDR3 has 13 residues.

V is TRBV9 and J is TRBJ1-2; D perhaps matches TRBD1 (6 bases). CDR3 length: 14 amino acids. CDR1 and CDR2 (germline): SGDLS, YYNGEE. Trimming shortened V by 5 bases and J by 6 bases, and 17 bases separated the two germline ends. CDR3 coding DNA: TGTGCCAGCAGTAACCCAGGGGCTAAGGATGGCTACACCTTC. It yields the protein CASSNPGAKDGYTF.

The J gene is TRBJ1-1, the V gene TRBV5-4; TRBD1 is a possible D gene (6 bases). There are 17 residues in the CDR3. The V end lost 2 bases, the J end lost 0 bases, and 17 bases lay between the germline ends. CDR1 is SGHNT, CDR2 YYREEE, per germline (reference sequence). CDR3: CASSLPTTGFMNTEAFF. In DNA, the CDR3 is TGTGCCAGCAGCTTACCCACGACAGGTTTCATGAACACTGAAGCTTTCTTT.

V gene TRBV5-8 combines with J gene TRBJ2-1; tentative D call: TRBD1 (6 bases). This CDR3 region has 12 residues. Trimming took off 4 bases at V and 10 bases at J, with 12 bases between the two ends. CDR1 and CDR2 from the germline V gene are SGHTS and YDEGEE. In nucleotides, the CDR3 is TGTGCCAGCAGCCCGGACAGAGGGGAGCAGTTCTTC. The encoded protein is CASSPDRGEQFF.

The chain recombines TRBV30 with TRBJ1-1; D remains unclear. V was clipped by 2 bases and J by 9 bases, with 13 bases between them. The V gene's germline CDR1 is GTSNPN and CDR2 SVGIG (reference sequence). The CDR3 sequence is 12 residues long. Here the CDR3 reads CAWSLGDSQAFF. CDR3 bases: TGTGCCTGGAGTCTGGGTGACTCCCAAGCTTTCTTT.

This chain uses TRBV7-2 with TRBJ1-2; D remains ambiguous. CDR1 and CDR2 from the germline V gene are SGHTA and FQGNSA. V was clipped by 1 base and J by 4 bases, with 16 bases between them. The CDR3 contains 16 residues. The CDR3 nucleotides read TGTGCCAGCAGCTTAGAGGTTGGGAGCGCAGGCTATGGCTACACCTTC. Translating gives CASSLEVGSAGYGYTF.

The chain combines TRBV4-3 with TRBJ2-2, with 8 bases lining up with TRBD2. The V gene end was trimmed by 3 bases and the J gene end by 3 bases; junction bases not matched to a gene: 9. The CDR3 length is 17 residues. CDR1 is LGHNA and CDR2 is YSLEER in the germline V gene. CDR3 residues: CASSHALADRDTGELFF. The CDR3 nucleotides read TGCGCCAGCAGCCATGCACTAGCGGATCGGGACACCGGGGAGCTGTTTTTT.

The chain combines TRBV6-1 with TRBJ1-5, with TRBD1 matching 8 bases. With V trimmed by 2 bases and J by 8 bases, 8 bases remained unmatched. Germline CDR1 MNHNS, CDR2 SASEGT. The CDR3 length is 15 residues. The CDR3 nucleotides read TGTGCCAGCAGTGAACCAGGGGGCGGATTTGAGCCCCAGCATTTT. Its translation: CASSEPGGGFEPQHF.